Presented here are 16 T cell receptor beta chains from one specimen sequenced in a study of response to subunit inactivated influenza vaccine. TCRdb itself ran the RT-PCR reads through MiXCR, one entry per CDR3 protein. The table has 450,000 to 550,000 distinct CDR3 sequences, 25% seen once. Specimen: CD4+ T cells sorted from PBMCs, collected more than 4 days after vaccination. The origin of the receptors is a man in his forties or fifties who received an inactivated influenza vaccine.

This clonotype was counted a few times. The V gene is TRBV10-3, the J gene TRBJ2-2, with 9 bases that match TRBD1. V lost 10 bases to trimming and J lost 5 bases; unmatched junction nucleotides: 5. Germline V gene sequence: CDR1 ENHRY, CDR2 SYGVKD. The CDR3 sequence is 13 residues long. CDR3 amino acids: CATGQGLTGELFF. CDR3 coding DNA: TGTGCCACGGGACAGGGTTTAACCGGGGAGCTGTTTTTT.

This clonotype was seen more than once but under ten times. The V call is TRBV10-2, the J call TRBJ2-3, with 9 bases matching TRBD2. The CDR3 length is 15 residues. V lost 8 bases and J lost 5; bases outside the gene matches: 11. Germline V lookup: CDR1 WSHSY, CDR2 SAAADI. The CDR3 loop reads CASRVRLAVLDTQYF. The CDR3 DNA follows: TGCGCCAGCCGGGTTAGACTAGCGGTGCTAGATACGCAGTATTTT.

The chain uses TRBV4-2 and TRBJ2-2; 9 nucleotides align to TRBD2. Germline V gene data show CDR1 as LGHNA and CDR2 as YNFKEQ. After removal of 5 bases from V and 7 bases from J, the junction contained 11 bases not matched to a gene. The CDR3 contains 16 residues. The CDR3 DNA is TGTGCCAGCAGCGTTTGGAGCGGGGGGTACATCGGGGAGCTGTTTTTT. Translation: CASSVWSGGYIGELFF.

This chain joins TRBV29-1 and TRBJ1-1; 9 bases are a match to TRBD1. This CDR3 contains 15 residues. V trimming: 6 bases; J trimming: 6 bases; junction bases outside the gene matches: 14. CDR1 is SQVTM, CDR2 ANQGSEA, per germline. The CDR3 region is CSVNTGTGLFSEAFF. The CDR3 nucleotides read TGCAGCGTCAATACAGGGACAGGGCTATTCTCTGAAGCTTTCTTT.

Worth noting for this clonotype: Germline is not matched at one junction end, which may reflect a read error. The genes are TRBV5-1 and TRBJ2-4; D gene unclear. The CDR3 length is 13 residues. Per the germline V gene, CDR1 is SGHRS and CDR2 is YFSETQ. CDR3 coding DNA: TGCGCCAGCAGTTTGGCAGGCAGGTCCATTCAGTACTTC. It is translated as CASSLAGRSIQYF.

This clonotype has a handful of counts. The genes are TRBV9 and TRBJ1-1, with 7 bases lining up with TRBD1. Germline CDR1 SGDLS, CDR2 YYNGEE. The junction had 6 bases not matched to a gene; V was cut back by 3 bases and J by 4 bases. The CDR3 has 14 amino acids. The CDR3: CASSGTGEGTEAFF. Here the CDR3 DNA reads TGTGCCAGCAGCGGAACAGGGGAGGGCACTGAAGCTTTCTTT.

This sequence joins TRBV10-3 and TRBJ2-2, with D uncertain. This CDR3 spans 14 amino acids. Per germline, CDR1 ENHRY and CDR2 SYGVKD. Trimming took 6 bases from V and 0 from J, leaving 8 bases between them. The CDR3 DNA is TGTGCCATCAGCCGCACTACGAACACCGGGGAGCTGTTTTTT. It specifies CAISRTTNTGELFF.

The table lists this clonotype with a few counts. The J gene is TRBJ2-7, the V gene TRBV20-1; D is unclear. CDR1 and CDR2 from the germline V gene are DFQATT and SNEGSKA (reference sequence). Trimming pared 7 bases from V and 6 bases from J, leaving 13 bases between. This CDR3 has 11 residues. CDR3 in amino acids: CSGIDRIEQYF. The CDR3 nucleotides read TGCAGTGGTATCGACCGGATCGAGCAGTACTTC.

This clonotype was found a few times. The V gene is TRBV20-1, the J gene TRBJ2-5, with D hard to call. Per the germline V gene, CDR1 is DFQATT and CDR2 is SNEGSKA (reference sequence). V lost 6 bases and J 5 bases, leaving 22 bases between the germline ends. There are 15 residues in the CDR3. CDR3 amino acids: CSAIYLQTKKETQYF. The CDR3 DNA is TGCAGTGCGATATACCTCCAGACGAAAAAGGAGACCCAGTACTTC.

A few counts support this clonotype. The chain joins TRBV20-1 to TRBJ2-3, with D hard to call. Germline loops: CDR1 DFQATT, CDR2 SNEGSKA (reference sequence). V was trimmed by 2 bases and J by 0 bases, leaving 9 bases between them. The CDR3 covers 14 residues. CDR3 in amino acids: CSARSGSSTDTQYF. In DNA form, the CDR3 reads TGCAGTGCTAGATCCGGGTCTAGCACAGATACGCAGTATTTT.

This sequence joins TRBV12-3 or TRBV12-4 and TRBJ1-1; D is unresolved. The CDR3 is 15 amino acids. V lost 5 bases to trimming and J lost 4 bases, with 17 bases between them. In DNA, the CDR3 is TGTGCCAGCAGTCCCTCCTCCGGGGTGGGCACTGAAGCTTTCTTT. Its translation is CASSPSSGVGTEAFF.

In this sample, this clonotype turned up a few times. V usage is TRBV4-3 and J usage is TRBJ2-3; D is uncertain. The CDR3 loop spans 13 amino acids. V was cut by 2 bases and J by 1 base, with 4 bases left in between. Germline V gene lookup returns CDR1 LGHNA and CDR2 YSLEER. This CDR3 reads CASSQSRTDTQYF. The CDR3 nucleotides read TGCGCCAGCAGCCAAAGCCGCACAGATACGCAGTATTTT.

J is TRBJ2-5 and V is TRBV7-9, with D possibly being TRBD1 (5 bases). The germline gives CDR1 SEHNR, CDR2 FQNEAQ (reference sequence). V dropped 1 base and J dropped 10 bases, with 10 bases sitting between them. There are 12 residues in the CDR3. The CDR3 region has the DNA TGTGCCAGCAGCTTAGGGCAGGGCGACCAGTACTTC. Amino acids: CASSLGQGDQYF.

The V gene is TRBV20-1, the J gene TRBJ2-2, with TRBD2 matching 10 bases. This CDR3 has 18 residues. CDR1 is DFQATT and CDR2 is SNEGSKA in the germline V gene (reference sequence). The J segment lost 2 bases and the V segment lost 0 bases, leaving 9 bases of the junction unmatched. The CDR3 reads CSARDIGSGGPNTGELFF. The CDR3 bases are TGCAGTGCTAGAGATATCGGTAGCGGGGGGCCTAACACCGGGGAGCTGTTTTTT.

The DNA for the CDR3 is TGTGCCAGCAGTTTTTCTCAGGGGAAGCAGCCCCAGCATTTT. Amino acid sequence: CASSFSQGKQPQHF. This chain uses TRBV27 with TRBJ1-5; perhaps TRBD1 as D (6 bases). The CDR3 consists of 14 residues. Between the trimmed V and J ends, which lost 3 bases and 7 bases, there was a span of 13 bases. The germline V gene encodes CDR1 MNHEY and CDR2 SMNVEV (reference sequence).

V gene TRBV29-1 combines with J gene TRBJ2-1, with 7 bases matching TRBD2. This CDR3 region has 13 residues. Germline CDR1 and CDR2: SQVTM and ANQGSEA. V lost 6 bases and J lost 12; bases outside the gene matches: 14. As DNA, the CDR3 is TGCAGCGTCGAAAATAGACTAGCTTTCGGGCAGTTCTTC. Its translation is CSVENRLAFGQFF.